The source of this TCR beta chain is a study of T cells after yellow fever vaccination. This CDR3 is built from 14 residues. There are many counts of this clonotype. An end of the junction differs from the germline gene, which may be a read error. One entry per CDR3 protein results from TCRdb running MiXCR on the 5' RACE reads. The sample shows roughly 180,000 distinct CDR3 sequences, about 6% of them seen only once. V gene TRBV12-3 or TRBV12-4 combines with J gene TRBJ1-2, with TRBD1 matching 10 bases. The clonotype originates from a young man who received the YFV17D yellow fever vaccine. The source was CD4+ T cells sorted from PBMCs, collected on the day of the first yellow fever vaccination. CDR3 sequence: CASSPGQGNYGYTF. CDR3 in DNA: TGCGCCAGCAGCCCGGGACAGGGGAACTATGGCTACACCTTC.